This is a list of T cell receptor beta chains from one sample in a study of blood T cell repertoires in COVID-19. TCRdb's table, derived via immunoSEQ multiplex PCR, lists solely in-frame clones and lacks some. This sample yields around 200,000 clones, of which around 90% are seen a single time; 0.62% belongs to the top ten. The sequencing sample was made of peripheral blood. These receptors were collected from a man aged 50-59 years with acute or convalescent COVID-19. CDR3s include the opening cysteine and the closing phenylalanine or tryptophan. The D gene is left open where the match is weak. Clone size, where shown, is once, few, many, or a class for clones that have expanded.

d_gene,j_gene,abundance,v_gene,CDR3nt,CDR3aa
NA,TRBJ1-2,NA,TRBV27,TGTGCCAGCACTCCAGGGGCAGGGAGAGGTGGCTACACCTTC,CASTPGAGRGGYTF
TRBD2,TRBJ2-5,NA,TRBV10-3,TGTGCCATCAGTTCCGGGACTAGCGGCCAAGAGACCCAGTACTTC,CAISSGTSGQETQYF
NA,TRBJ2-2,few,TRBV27,TGTGCCAGCAGTTTCTCGGCGAACACCGGGGAGCTGTTTTTT,CASSFSANTGELFF
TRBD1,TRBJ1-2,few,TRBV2,TGTGCCAGCAGTGGACAGGGAAGAAGCTATGGCTACACCTTC,CASSGQGRSYGYTF
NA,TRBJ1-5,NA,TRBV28,TGTGCCAGCAGTTTAGGGCACCCAAAGAATCAGCCCCAGCATTTT,CASSLGHPKNQPQHF
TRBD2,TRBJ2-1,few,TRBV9,TGTGCCAGCACCCACGGGACTAGCGGGGGCTACAATGAGCAGTTCTTC,CASTHGTSGGYNEQFF
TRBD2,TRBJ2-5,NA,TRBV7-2,TGTGCCAGCAGCTTAGGACTAGCATCCAGGAAAGAGACCCAGTACTTC,CASSLGLASRKETQYF
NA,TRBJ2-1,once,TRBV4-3,TGCGCCAGCAGCCAAGATGAGGGGGATGAGCAGTTCTTC,CASSQDEGDEQFF
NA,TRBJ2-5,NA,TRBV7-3,TGTGCCAGCAGCAAAGAGGGTCTCGGGACCCAGTACTTC,CASSKEGLGTQYF
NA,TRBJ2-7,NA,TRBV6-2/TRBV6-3,TGTGCCAGCAGTTACATCAGCGGCCCCTCCTACGAGCAGTACTTC,CASSYISGPSYEQYF
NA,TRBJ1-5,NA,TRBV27,TGTGCCAGCAGTTTTGGCTTCGGGCAGCCCCAGCATTTT,CASSFGFGQPQHF
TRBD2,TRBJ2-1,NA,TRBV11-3,TGTGCCAGCAGCTTAGATTCTAGCGGAATCTACAATGAGCAGTTCTTC,CASSLDSSGIYNEQFF
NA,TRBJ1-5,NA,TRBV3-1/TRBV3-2,TGTGCCAGCAGCCAAGACTTGACTCCGGAGCCCCAGCATTTT,CASSQDLTPEPQHF
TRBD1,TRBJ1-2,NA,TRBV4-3,TGCGCCAGCAGCAACCGGGACAGAGCGATGTCTAACTATGGCTACACCTTC,CASSNRDRAMSNYGYTF
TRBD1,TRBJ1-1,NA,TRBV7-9,TGTGCCAGCAGCAGCCGGGACAGGAACACTGAAGCTTTCTTT,CASSSRDRNTEAFF
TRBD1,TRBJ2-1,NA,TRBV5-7,TGTGCCAGCAGCACGGGACAGACCGTCTCCTACAATGAGCAGTTCTTC,CASSTGQTVSYNEQFF
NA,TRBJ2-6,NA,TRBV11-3,TGTGCCAGCAGCGGGGATCGGGGTGGTCTCCTGACTTTC,CASSGDRGGLLTF
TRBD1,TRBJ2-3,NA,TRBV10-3,TGTGCCATCAGTGATATGACAGGGGGCACAGATACGCAGTATTTT,CAISDMTGGTDTQYF
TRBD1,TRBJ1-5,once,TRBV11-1,TGTGCCAGCAGCCCACAGGGGGAGCAGCCCCAGCATTTT,CASSPQGEQPQHF
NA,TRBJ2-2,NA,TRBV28,TGTGCCAGCAGTTTATTGGTCGGTACCGGGGAGCTGTTTTTT,CASSLLVGTGELFF
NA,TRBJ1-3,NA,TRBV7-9,TGTGCCAGCAGCTTTAACACAGGGTCTGGAAACACCATATATTTT,CASSFNTGSGNTIYF
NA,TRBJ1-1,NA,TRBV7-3,TGTGCCAGCAGCTTAACCGGGATGAACACTGAAGCTTTCTTT,CASSLTGMNTEAFF
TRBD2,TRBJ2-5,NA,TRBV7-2,TGTGCCAGCAGCACTAGCGGGGGGGAGACCCAGTACTTC,CASSTSGGETQYF
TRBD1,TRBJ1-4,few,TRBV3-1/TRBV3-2,TGTGCCAGCAGCATACAGGGGGATGTGCTGTTTTTT,CASSIQGDVLFF
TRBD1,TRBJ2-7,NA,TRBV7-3,TGTGCCAGCAGCTCCCGGACAGGGCGGGTGTACGAGCAGTACTTC,CASSSRTGRVYEQYF
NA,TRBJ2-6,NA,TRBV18,TGTGCCAGCTCTCAGGGGCGGACCCTTTCTGGGGCCAACGTCCTGACTTTC,CASSQGRTLSGANVLTF
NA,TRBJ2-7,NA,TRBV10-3,TGTGCCATCAGTGAGTCGCCCGGGGTGGGTGAGCAGTACTTC,CAISESPGVGEQYF
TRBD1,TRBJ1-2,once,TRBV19,TGTGCCAGTAATGCAAGAGACAGGGTGAACTATGGCTACACCTTC,CASNARDRVNYGYTF
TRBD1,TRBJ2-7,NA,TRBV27,TGTGCCAGCAGCTCCGGGACAGGCCACTACGAGCAGTACTTC,CASSSGTGHYEQYF
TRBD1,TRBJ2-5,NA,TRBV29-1,TGCAGCGTTGCACAGACAGGGTCAGAGACCCAGTACTTC,CSVAQTGSETQYF
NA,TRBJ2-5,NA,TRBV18,TGTGCCAGCTCACCACCCGGCGGGCACCAAGAGACCCAGTACTTC,CASSPPGGHQETQYF
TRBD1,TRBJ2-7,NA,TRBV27,TGTGCCAGCAGTTTAGTTCAGGGGGCATCATACGAGCAGTACTTC,CASSLVQGASYEQYF
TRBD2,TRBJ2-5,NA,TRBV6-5,TGTGCCAGCAGACCTAGGACTAGCTTGCAGACCCAGTACTTC,CASRPRTSLQTQYF
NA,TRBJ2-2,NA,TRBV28,TGTGCCAGCACCTACCCTGGCCTAGAGGCCGGGGAGCTGTTTTTT,CASTYPGLEAGELFF
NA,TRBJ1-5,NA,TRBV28,TGTGCCAGCAGTTCCCAAGGCGGGGGAGACCATCAGCCCCAGCATTTT,CASSSQGGGDHQPQHF
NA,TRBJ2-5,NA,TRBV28,TGTGCCAGCAGTTTTCTTTCGGTTAGGGGAGAGACCCAGTACTTC,CASSFLSVRGETQYF
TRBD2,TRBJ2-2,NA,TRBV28,TGTGCCAGCAGCCCTGCTCATGCGGGAGGGGGCACCGGGGAGCTGTTTTTT,CASSPAHAGGGTGELFF